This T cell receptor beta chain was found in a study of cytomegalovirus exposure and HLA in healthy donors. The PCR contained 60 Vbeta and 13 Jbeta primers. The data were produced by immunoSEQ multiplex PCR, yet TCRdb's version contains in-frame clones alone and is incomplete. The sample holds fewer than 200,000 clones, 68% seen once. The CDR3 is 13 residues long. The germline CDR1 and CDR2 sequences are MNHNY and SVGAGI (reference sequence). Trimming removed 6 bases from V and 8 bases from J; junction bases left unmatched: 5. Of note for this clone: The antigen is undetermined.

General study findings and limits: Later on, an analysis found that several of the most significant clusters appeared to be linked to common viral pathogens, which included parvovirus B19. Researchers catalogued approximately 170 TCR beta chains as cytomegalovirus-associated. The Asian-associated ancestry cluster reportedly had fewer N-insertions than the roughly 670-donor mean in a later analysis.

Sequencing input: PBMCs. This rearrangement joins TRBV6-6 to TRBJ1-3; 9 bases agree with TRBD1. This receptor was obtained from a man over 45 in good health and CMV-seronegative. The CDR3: CASRDRGSDTIYF. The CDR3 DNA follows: TGTGCCAGCAGGGACAGGGGTTCGGACACCATATATTTT.